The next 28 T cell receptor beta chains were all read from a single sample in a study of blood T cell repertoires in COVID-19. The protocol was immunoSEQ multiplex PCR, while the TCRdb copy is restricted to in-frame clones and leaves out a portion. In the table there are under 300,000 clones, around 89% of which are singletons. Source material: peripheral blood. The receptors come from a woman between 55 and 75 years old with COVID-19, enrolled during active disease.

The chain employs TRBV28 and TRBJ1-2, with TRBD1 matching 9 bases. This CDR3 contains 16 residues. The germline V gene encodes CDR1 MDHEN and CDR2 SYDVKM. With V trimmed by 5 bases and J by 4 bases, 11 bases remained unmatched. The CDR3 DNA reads TGTGCCAGCAGTCCGCCCGGGACAGGGAAACTCTATGGCTACACCTTC. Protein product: CASSPPGTGKLYGYTF.

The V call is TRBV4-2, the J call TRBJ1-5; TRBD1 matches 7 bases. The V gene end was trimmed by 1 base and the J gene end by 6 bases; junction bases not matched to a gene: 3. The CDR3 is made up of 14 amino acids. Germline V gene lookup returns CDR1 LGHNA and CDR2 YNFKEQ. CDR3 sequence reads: CASSQGQGSQPQHF. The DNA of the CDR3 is TGTGCCAGCAGCCAAGGACAGGGCAGTCAGCCCCAGCATTTT.

The CDR3 DNA is TGTGCCAGCAGCCACCTATCGCGGCAAAGCTGGAACACTGAAGCTTTCTTT. Amino acid sequence: CASSHLSRQSWNTEAFF. The chain combines TRBV3-1 (or the pseudogene TRBV3-2) with TRBJ1-1; D not certain. Germline CDR1 is LGHDT and CDR2 is YNNKEL (reference sequence). This CDR3 is 17 amino acids long. Trimming took off 3 bases at V and 1 base at J, with 18 bases between the two ends.

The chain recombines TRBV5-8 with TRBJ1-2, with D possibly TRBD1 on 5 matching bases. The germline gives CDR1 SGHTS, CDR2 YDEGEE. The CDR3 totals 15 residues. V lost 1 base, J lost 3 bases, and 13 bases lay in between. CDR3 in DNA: TGTGCCAGCAGCTTGTTATCCCGGGGGGACTATGGCTACACCTTC. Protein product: CASSLLSRGDYGYTF. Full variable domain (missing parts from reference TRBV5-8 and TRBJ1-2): EAGVTQSPTHLIKTRGQQATLRCSPISGHTSVYWYQQALGLGLQFLLWYDEGEERNRGNFPPRFSGRQFPNYSSELNVNALELEDSALYLCASSLLSRGDYGYTFGSGTRLTVV.

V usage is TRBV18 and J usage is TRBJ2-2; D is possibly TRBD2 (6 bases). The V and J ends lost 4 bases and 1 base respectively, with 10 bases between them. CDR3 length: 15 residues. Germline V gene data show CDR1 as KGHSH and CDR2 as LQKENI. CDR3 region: CASSRRDVNTGELFF. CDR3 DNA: TGTGCCAGCTCACGGAGGGACGTGAACACCGGGGAGCTGTTTTTT.

The chain's CDR3 is CASTPTGDTEAFF. CDR3 in DNA: TGTGCCAGCACCCCGACAGGGGACACTGAAGCTTTCTTT. The rearrangement joins TRBV7-9 to TRBJ1-1, with 8 positions matching TRBD1. The CDR3 extends over 13 amino acids. The V gene's germline CDR1 is SEHNR and CDR2 FQNEAQ (reference sequence). V dropped 7 bases and J dropped 3; count of bases not matched to a gene: 4.

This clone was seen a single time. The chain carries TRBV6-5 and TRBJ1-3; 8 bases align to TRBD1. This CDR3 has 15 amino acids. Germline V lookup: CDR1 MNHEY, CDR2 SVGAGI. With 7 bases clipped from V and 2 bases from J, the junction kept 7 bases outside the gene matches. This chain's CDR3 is CASTLDRVPGNTIYF. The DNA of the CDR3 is TGTGCCAGCACGCTGGACAGGGTTCCTGGAAACACCATATATTTT.

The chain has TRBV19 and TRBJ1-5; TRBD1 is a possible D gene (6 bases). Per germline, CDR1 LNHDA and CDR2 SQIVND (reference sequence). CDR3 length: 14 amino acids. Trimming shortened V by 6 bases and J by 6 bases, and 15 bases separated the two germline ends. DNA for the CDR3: TGTGCCAGTAGCCGCTCGGGGGGCTTTCAGCCCCAGCATTTT. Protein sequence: CASSRSGGFQPQHF.

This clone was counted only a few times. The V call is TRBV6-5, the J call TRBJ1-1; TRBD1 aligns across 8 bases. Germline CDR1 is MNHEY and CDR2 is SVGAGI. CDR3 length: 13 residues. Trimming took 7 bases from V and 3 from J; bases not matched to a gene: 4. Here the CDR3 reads CASTQGADTEAFF. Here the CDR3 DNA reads TGTGCCAGCACCCAGGGGGCGGACACTGAAGCTTTCTTT.

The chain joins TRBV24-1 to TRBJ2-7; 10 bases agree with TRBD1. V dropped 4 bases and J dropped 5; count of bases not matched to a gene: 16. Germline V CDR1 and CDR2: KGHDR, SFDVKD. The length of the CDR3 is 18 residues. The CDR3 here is CATSDVPGQGPTYDEQYF. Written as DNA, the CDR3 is TGTGCCACCAGTGACGTCCCGGGACAGGGGCCCACCTACGACGAGCAGTACTTC.

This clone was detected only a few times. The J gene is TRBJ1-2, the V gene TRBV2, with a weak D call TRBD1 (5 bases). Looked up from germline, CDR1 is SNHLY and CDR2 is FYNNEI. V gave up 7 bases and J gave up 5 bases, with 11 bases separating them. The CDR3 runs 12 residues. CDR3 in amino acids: CASNQGGYGYTF. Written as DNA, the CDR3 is TGTGCCAGCAACCAGGGTGGATATGGCTACACCTTC.

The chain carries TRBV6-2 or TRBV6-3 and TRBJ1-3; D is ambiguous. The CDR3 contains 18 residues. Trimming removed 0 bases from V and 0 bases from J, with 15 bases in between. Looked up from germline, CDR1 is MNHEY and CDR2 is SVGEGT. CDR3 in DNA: TGTGCCAGCAGTTACTCAGGGAGCAAGAGGAGCTCTGGAAACACCATATATTTT. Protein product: CASSYSGSKRSSGNTIYF.

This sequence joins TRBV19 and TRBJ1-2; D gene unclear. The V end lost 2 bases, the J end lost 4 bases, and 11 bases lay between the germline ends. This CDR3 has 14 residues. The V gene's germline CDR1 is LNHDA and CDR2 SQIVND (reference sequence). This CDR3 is CASSIPERGYGYTF. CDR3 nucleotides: TGTGCCAGTAGTATACCAGAGAGAGGCTATGGCTACACCTTC.

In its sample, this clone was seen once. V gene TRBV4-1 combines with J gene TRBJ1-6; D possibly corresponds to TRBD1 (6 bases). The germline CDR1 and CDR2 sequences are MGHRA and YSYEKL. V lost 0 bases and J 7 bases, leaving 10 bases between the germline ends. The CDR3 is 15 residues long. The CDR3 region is CASSQDIQGNSPLHF. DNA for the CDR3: TGCGCCAGCAGCCAAGATATACAGGGAAATTCACCCCTCCACTTT.

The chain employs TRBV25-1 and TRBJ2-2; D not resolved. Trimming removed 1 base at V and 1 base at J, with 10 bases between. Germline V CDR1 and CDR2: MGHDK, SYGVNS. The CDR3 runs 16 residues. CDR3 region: CASSEFGRMNTGELFF. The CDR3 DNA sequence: TGTGCCAGCAGTGAATTCGGCAGGATGAACACCGGGGAGCTGTTTTTT.

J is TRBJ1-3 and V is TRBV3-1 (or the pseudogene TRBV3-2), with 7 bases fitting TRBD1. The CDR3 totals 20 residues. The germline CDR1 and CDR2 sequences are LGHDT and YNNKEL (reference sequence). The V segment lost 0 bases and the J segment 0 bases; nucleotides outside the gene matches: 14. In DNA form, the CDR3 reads TGTGCCAGCAGCCAAGATCTCGGGACAGCCACTTCTCTCTCTGGAAACACCATATATTTT. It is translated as CASSQDLGTATSLSGNTIYF.

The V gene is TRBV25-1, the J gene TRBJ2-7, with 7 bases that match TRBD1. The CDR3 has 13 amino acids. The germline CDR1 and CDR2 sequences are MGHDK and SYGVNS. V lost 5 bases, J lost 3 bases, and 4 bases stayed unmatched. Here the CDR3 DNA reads TGTGCCAGCAGTACGAGGGACAGCTACGAGCAGTACTTC. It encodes CASSTRDSYEQYF.

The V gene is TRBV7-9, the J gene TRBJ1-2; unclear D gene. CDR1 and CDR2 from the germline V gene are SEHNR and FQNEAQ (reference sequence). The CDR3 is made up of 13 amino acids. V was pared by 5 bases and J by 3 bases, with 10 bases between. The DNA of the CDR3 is TGTGCCAGCAGCCCTCAGTTGGACTATGGCTACACCTTC. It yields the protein CASSPQLDYGYTF.

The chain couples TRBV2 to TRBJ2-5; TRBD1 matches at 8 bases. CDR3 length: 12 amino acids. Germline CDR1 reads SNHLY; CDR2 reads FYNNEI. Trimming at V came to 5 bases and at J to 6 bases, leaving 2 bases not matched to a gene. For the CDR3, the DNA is TGTGCCAGCAGTCGGACAGGGAAGACCCAGTACTTC. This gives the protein CASSRTGKTQYF.

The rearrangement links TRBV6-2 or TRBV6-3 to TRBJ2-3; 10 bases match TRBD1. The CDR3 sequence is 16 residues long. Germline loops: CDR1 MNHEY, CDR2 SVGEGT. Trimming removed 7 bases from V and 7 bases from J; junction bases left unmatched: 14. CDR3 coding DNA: TGTGCCAGCACCCCCCCGCCGGGACAGGGGTCTTATACGCAGTATTTT. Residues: CASTPPPGQGSYTQYF.

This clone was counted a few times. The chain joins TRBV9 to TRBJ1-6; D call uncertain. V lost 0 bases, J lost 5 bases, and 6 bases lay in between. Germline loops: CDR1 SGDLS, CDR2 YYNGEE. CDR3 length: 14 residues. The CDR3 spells CASSVGRDNSPLHF. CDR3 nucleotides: TGTGCCAGCAGCGTAGGCCGGGATAATTCACCCCTCCACTTT. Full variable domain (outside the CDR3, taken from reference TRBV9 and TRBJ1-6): DSGVTQTPKHLITATGQRVTLRCSPRSGDLSVYWYQQSLDQGLQFLIQYYNGEERAKGNILERFSAQQFPDLHSELNLSSLELGDSALYFCASSVGRDNSPLHFGNGTRLTVT.

The CDR3 protein is CASSFGGTGQETQYF. In nucleotides, the CDR3 is TGTGCCAGCAGCTTTGGCGGGACAGGCCAAGAGACCCAGTACTTC. The V and J genes are TRBV5-4 and TRBJ2-5, with TRBD1 identical over 8 bases. V was pared by 2 bases and J by 1 base, with 4 bases of the junction left unmatched. The CDR3 extends over 15 amino acids. Germline V lookup: CDR1 SGHNT, CDR2 YYREEE (reference sequence).

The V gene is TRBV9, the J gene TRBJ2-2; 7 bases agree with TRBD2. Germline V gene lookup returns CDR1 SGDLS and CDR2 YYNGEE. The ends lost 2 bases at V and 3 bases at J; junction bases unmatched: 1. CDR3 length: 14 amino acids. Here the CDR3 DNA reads TGTGCCAGCAGCGTTGCGGGGGACACCGGGGAGCTGTTTTTT. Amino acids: CASSVAGDTGELFF.

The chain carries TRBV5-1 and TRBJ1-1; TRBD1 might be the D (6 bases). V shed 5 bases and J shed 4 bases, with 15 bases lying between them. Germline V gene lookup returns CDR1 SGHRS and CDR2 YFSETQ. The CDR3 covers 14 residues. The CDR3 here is CASSLFGRGTEAFF. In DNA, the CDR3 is TGCGCCAGCAGTCTATTCGGCAGGGGCACTGAAGCTTTCTTT.

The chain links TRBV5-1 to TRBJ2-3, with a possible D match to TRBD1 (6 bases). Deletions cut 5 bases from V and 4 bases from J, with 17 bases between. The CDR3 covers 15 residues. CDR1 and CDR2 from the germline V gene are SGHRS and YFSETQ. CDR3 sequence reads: CASRQNRDTPDTQYF. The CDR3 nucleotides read TGCGCCAGCAGACAAAACCGGGACACCCCAGATACGCAGTATTTT.

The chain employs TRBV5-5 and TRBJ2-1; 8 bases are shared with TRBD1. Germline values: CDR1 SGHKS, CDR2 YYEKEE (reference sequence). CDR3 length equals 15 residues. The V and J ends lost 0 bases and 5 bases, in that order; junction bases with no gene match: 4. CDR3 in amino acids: CASSLGTGLNNEQFF. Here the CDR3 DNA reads TGTGCCAGCAGCTTGGGGACAGGGCTAAACAATGAGCAGTTCTTC.

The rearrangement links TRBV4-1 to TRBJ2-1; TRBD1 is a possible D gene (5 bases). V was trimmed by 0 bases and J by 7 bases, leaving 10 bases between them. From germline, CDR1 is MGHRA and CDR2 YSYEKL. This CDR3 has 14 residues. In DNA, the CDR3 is TGCGCCAGCAGCCAAGAACAGGTCGTAAATGAGCAGTTCTTC. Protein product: CASSQEQVVNEQFF.

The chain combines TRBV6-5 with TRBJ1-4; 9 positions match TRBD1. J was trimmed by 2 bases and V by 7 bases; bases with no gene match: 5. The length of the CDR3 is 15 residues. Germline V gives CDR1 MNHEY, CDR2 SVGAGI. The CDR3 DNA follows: TGTGCCAGCAACCGACAGGGGGATACTAATGAAAAACTGTTTTTT. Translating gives CASNRQGDTNEKLFF.